This T cell receptor beta chain was sequenced for a study of blood T cell repertoires in COVID-19. Overall study: The origin of the acute and convalescent COVID-19 samples was the United States, Italy and Spain. The cDNA or gDNA used as material had been derived from T cells, B-cell-depleted T cells, or PBMCs.

How the authors handled the data: Quantification of nucleated cells was approximated via reference gene primer amplification. Libraries were prepared by immunoSEQ multiplex PCR; TCRdb keeps only in-frame clonotypes and omits some of them. V and J calls and clone size are given by that table; D and trimming were obtained from the DNA. The sample includes about 300,000 clones, just under 90% of them seen just once. The V end lost 4 bases, the J end lost 7 bases, and 7 bases lay between the germline ends. This CDR3 contains 11 residues. Germline CDR1 reads SGHTA; CDR2 reads FQGNSA. The clonotype was recovered from a woman between 45 and 60 years old with COVID-19, enrolled during active disease. V gene TRBV7-2 combines with J gene TRBJ1-2, with unresolved D. Sequenced material: peripheral blood. The DNA for the CDR3 is TGTGCCAGCAGCTATCAGGTTGGCTACACCTTC. Translation gives CASSYQVGYTF.